One sample yielded the 15 T cell receptor beta chains listed below, sequenced in a study of technical replicates of blood from several donors. Clones were sequenced by immunoSEQ multiplex PCR, and TCRdb holds only the in-frame ones, with some missing. The table records just over 95,000 clones, approximately 95% of them present only once. Sample: T cells isolated from PBMCs. These receptors were obtained from a human donor in good health.

The V gene is TRBV7-9, the J gene TRBJ1-4; D call uncertain. The CDR3 runs 15 residues. The germline V gene has CDR1 SEHNR and CDR2 FQNEAQ (reference sequence). The germline V and J ends were trimmed by 5 bases and 3 bases, with 13 bases remaining between them. Here the CDR3 DNA reads TGTGCCAGCAGCACCAACCTGGGCCCTAATGAAAAACTGTTTTTT. This gives the protein CASSTNLGPNEKLFF.

This chain links TRBV28 with TRBJ1-4, with D perhaps matching TRBD1 (6 bases). The CDR3 totals 16 residues. Trimming removed 3 bases at V and 2 bases at J, with 13 bases between. Germline V gene sequence: CDR1 MDHEN, CDR2 SYDVKM. CDR3 DNA: TGTGCCAGCAGTTTCGACAGGCAGTCGACTAATGAAAAACTGTTTTTT. This encodes CASSFDRQSTNEKLFF.

The V and J genes are TRBV5-5 and TRBJ2-1; 9 positions agree with TRBD1. CDR3 length: 19 amino acids. V lost 3 bases and J lost 7; bases outside the gene matches: 20. Per the germline V gene, CDR1 is SGHKS and CDR2 is YYEKEE (reference sequence). The CDR3 DNA is TGTGCCAGCAGCTGGGGCGTTTCCGGGACAGGGCGTAGGAGGAATGAGCAGTTCTTC. It yields the protein CASSWGVSGTGRRRNEQFF. Variable domain in full (rest from reference TRBV5-5 and TRBJ2-1): DAGVTQSPTHLIKTRGQQVTLRCSPISGHKSVSWYQQVLGQGPQFIFQYYEKEERGRGNFPDRFSARQFPNYSSELNVNALLLGDSALYLCASSWGVSGTGRRRNEQFFGPGTRLTVL.

This chain links TRBV5-1 with TRBJ2-5, with 9 bases lining up with TRBD2. J lost 5 bases, V lost 5 bases, and 7 bases had no gene match. In germline, CDR1 is SGHRS, CDR2 YFSETQ. The CDR3 sequence is 14 residues long. The CDR3 bases are TGCGCCAGCAGTTATGGACTAGCGCCGGAGACCCAGTACTTC. Its translation: CASSYGLAPETQYF.

This clone was picked up one time. The chain uses TRBV7-9 and TRBJ2-1; 10 positions match TRBD2. Germline V CDR1 and CDR2: SEHNR, FQNEAQ (reference sequence). There are 15 residues in the CDR3. With 6 bases clipped from V and 5 bases from J, the junction kept 7 bases outside the gene matches. DNA of the CDR3: TGTGCCAGCAGTAAAGGGACTAGCGCCGACAATGAGCAGTTCTTC. As protein: CASSKGTSADNEQFF. Full variable domain (missing parts from reference TRBV7-9 and TRBJ2-1): DTGVSQNPRHKITKRGQNVTFRCDPISEHNRLYWYRQTLGQGPEFLTYFQNEAQLEKSRLLSDRFSAERPKGSFSTLEIQRTEQGDSAMYLCASSKGTSADNEQFFGPGTRLTVL.

This sequence joins TRBV4-1 and TRBJ2-7; D not certain. Germline assignment: CDR1 MGHRA and CDR2 YSYEKL. V gave up 0 bases and J gave up 2 bases, with 14 bases separating them. This CDR3 is built from 16 residues. DNA for the CDR3: TGCGCCAGCAGCCAAGATGGTCAGGAACCCCCCTACGAGCAGTACTTC. It is translated as CASSQDGQEPPYEQYF.

J is TRBJ2-6 and V is TRBV19; TRBD1 agrees at 9 bases. This CDR3 is 17 amino acids long. V trimming: 9 bases; J trimming: 0 bases; junction bases outside the gene matches: 9. From germline, CDR1 is LNHDA and CDR2 SQIVND (reference sequence). The CDR3: CASNRGQGLSGANVLTF. In DNA form, the CDR3 reads TGTGCCAGCAATAGGGGACAGGGACTCTCTGGGGCCAACGTCCTGACTTTC.

This clone has just one count. Its ends do not fully match the called genes, so a read error is possible. V usage is TRBV4-2 and J usage is TRBJ1-5, with 8 bases that match TRBD1. Per germline, CDR1 LGHNA and CDR2 YNFKEQ. The length of the CDR3 is 16 residues. The CDR3 reads CASSQEEAGGKQPQHF. CDR3 DNA: TGTGCCAGCAGCCAAGAAGAGGCAGGGGGCAAACAGCCCCAGCATTTT.

The chain uses TRBV2 and TRBJ2-7; no reliable D call. CDR1 is SNHLY, CDR2 FYNNEI, per germline. Trimming left V 2 bases short and J 3 bases short, with 5 bases between. This CDR3 contains 12 residues. As DNA, the CDR3 is TGTGCCAGCAGTGAAAACAGCTACGAGCAGTACTTC. Translated: CASSENSYEQYF.

The CDR3 loop is CASSSSGNADTQYF. The CDR3 DNA reads TGTGCCAGCAGTTCTAGCGGGAATGCAGATACGCAGTATTTT. This chain connects TRBV6-5 to TRBJ2-3; 9 bases are shared with TRBD2. Trimming removed 4 bases from V and 4 bases from J; junction bases left unmatched: 3. The germline gives CDR1 MNHEY, CDR2 SVGAGI. The CDR3 covers 14 residues.

The chain joins TRBV9 to TRBJ2-1; TRBD2 aligns across 7 bases. This CDR3 contains 18 residues. J was trimmed by 7 bases and V by 4 bases; bases with no gene match: 20. Looked up from germline, CDR1 is SGDLS and CDR2 is YYNGEE. CDR3 bases: TGTGCCAGCAGCCCTCACTCCCCGCTCAGCGGGGTGGGTAATGAGCAGTTCTTC. Its translation is CASSPHSPLSGVGNEQFF.

V gene TRBV6-5 combines with J gene TRBJ2-7; tentatively, D is TRBD1 (6 bases). From germline, CDR1 is MNHEY and CDR2 SVGAGI. The CDR3 runs 14 residues. Trimming pared 5 bases from V and 2 bases from J, leaving 13 bases between. CDR3 bases: TGTGCCAGCAGTCGGACAGCCGACCCCTACGAGCAGTACTTC. Translated: CASSRTADPYEQYF.

The chain uses TRBV13 and TRBJ1-1; 10 nucleotides match TRBD1. The germline V gene encodes CDR1 PRHDT and CDR2 FYEKMQ (reference sequence). The CDR3 sequence is 16 residues long. V lost 2 bases and J lost 3; bases outside the gene matches: 6. This chain's CDR3 is CASSLSTGTGDTEAFF. DNA for the CDR3: TGTGCCAGCAGCTTATCTACCGGGACAGGGGACACTGAAGCTTTCTTT.

The chain combines TRBV2 with TRBJ2-5; D unresolved. The CDR3 loop spans 12 amino acids. Germline lookup yields CDR1 SNHLY and CDR2 FYNNEI. Trimming stripped 2 bases from V and 3 bases from J, with 4 bases between. CDR3 residues: CASSESEETQYF. The CDR3 region has the DNA TGTGCCAGCAGTGAAAGCGAAGAGACCCAGTACTTC.

The DNA for the CDR3 is TGCGCCAACATAGCGGGAGGGCCGGCGGAGACCCAGTACTTC. It is translated as CANIAGGPAETQYF. V is TRBV4-1 and J is TRBJ2-5, with 11 bases lining up with TRBD2. Germline V CDR1 and CDR2: MGHRA, YSYEKL. The CDR3 sequence is 14 residues long. V was clipped by 10 bases and J by 5 bases; unmatched bases: 9.